This T cell receptor (beta chain) was documented in a study of T cells in Graves' hyperthyroidism and ophthalmopathy. At the level of the study: Peripheral blood was obtained at initial diagnosis, preceding any treatment.

The patients, who ranged from 18 to 65 in age, presented with newly diagnosed hyperthyroidism lasting under 2 months. Exclusion followed for patients with uncontrolled infection, other autoimmune disease, pregnancy or lactation. General study points: Ophthalmopathy cases were set apart from stable hyperthyroidism by a 13 V-J model.

This clonotype turned up a few times. Its antigen is unidentified. TCR beta CDR3 region amplification was performed from RNA transcripts. The HTBI primer set served for first-round RT-PCR of the TCR CDR3. TCRdb fed the multiplex PCR reads into MiXCR, producing one record per CDR3 protein. Of about 480,000 distinct CDR3 sequences in the sample, approximately 15% were seen once. CDR1 is MGHRA, CDR2 YSYEKL, per germline. This CDR3 has 15 amino acids. V dropped 4 bases and J dropped 0; count of bases not matched to a gene: 2. The source of this sequence is a woman aged 18-29 years with Graves' hyperthyroidism. Sequencing used blood. J is TRBJ1-4 and V is TRBV4-1; 7 bases fit TRBD1. CDR3 nucleotides: TGCGCCAGCAGCCGAGGGACAGCAACTAATGAAAAACTGTTTTTT. Amino acid sequence: CASSRGTATNEKLFF.